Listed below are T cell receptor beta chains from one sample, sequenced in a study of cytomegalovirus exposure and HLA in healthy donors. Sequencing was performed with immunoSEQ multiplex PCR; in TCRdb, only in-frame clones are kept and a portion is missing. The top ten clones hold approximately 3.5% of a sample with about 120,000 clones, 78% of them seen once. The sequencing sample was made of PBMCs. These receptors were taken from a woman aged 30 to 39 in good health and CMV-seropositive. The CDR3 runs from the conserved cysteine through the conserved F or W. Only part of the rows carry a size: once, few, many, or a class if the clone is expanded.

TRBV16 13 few CASSSTGNTEAFF
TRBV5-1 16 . CASSLESSGGGETQYF
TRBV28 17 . CASSLFGDLGPYNEQFF
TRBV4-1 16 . CASSQRGLTPKNIQYF
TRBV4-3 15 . CASSQPQGQNTEAFF
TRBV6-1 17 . CASSEWVSRGPNQPQHF
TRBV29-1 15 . CSVGPTSGTGGEQYF
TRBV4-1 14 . CASSQVEADYEQYF
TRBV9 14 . CASSLSGGGYEQYF
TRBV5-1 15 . CASSLAGTATYEQYF
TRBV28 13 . CASSYPGVQPQHF
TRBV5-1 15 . CASSLAGGDNYGYTF
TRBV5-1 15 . CASSRGGLGPSPLHF
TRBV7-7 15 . CASSRVISGVNEQFF
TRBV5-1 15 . CASSLTAGGGNTIYF
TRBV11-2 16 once CASSLGRQGANEKLFF
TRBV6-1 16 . CASSEAATGNYYGYTF
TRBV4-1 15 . CASSRAVSGNTEAFF
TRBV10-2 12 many CASSRDSYGYTF
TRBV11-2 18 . CASSFSLIRGDVGSPLHF
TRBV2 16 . CASIAGRTINGYGYTF
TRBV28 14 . CASRPGGNTGELFF
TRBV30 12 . CAWSYRGQPQHF
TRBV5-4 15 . CASSLTQGPRETQYF
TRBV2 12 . CASVKWGYSLTF
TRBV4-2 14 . CASSPRQGQDGYTF
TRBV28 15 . CASSISGTGESEQFF
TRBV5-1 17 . CASSAYAMLKSTGELFF
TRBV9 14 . CASSVVGENTEAFF
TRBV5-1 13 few CASSLEANQPQHF
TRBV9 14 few CASSALTAADTQYF
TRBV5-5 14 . CASSLGQGHQPQHF
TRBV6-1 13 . CASKWDWNEKLFF
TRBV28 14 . CASRQGAANEKLFF
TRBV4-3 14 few CASSHGQGSYEQYF
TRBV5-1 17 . CASSLSGDGSSYNEQFF
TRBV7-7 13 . CASSLGGGNEQFF